One and the same sample provided the 22 T cell receptor beta chains below, sequenced in a study of memory CD4+ T cells and cytomegalovirus serostatus. The sort gate was single viable CD3+CD4+CD8-CD45RO+ cells for memory CD4+ T cells. The assay was immunoSEQ multiplex PCR, and TCRdb's table has in-frame clones only and misses some. The sample lists roughly 60,000 clones; about 74% were seen once. Material: memory CD4+ T cells from blood. Receptors originate from an adult in good health and CMV-seronegative.

The chain employs TRBV27 and TRBJ1-5; D might be TRBD1 (6 bases). This CDR3 contains 14 residues. Trimming took off 6 bases at V and 6 bases at J, with 15 bases between the two ends. Germline V gives CDR1 MNHEY, CDR2 SMNVEV (reference sequence). The CDR3 spells CASRPTGFGQPQHF. Written as DNA, the CDR3 is TGTGCCAGCAGACCCACAGGGTTCGGTCAGCCCCAGCATTTT.

This chain joins TRBV5-6 and TRBJ1-6; TRBD1 is a possible D gene (6 bases). The CDR3 consists of 17 residues. Germline-derived CDR1 and CDR2 are SGHDT and YYEEEE. With 1 base removed from V and 2 bases from J, the gap between germline ends came to 13 bases. The CDR3 protein is CASSLKSTGTYNSPLHF. As DNA, the CDR3 is TGTGCCAGCAGCTTGAAGAGCACAGGGACCTATAATTCACCCCTCCACTTT.

This clone was observed once. J is TRBJ2-3 and V is TRBV15, with no clear D. V shed 3 bases and J shed 2 bases, with 6 bases lying between them. Germline V CDR1 and CDR2: LNHNV, YYDKDF (reference sequence). CDR3 size: 13 residues. CDR3 DNA: TGTGCCACCAGCAGTCTAGTCACAGATACGCAGTATTTT. This translates into CATSSLVTDTQYF.

The table lists this clone with a few counts. The chain recombines TRBV7-2 with TRBJ1-1; TRBD1 aligns across 7 bases. V dropped 5 bases and J dropped 0; count of bases not matched to a gene: 3. Germline-derived CDR1 and CDR2 are SGHTA and FQGNSA. The CDR3 consists of 14 residues. CDR3 in amino acids: CASSRGQLNTEAFF. The CDR3 coding sequence is TGTGCCAGCAGCCGGGGACAGTTGAACACTGAAGCTTTCTTT.

The rearrangement uses TRBV18 and TRBJ2-3; a possible D gene is TRBD2 (5 bases). Trimming shortened V by 0 bases and J by 0 bases, and 13 bases separated the two germline ends. This CDR3 spans 17 amino acids. Germline values: CDR1 KGHSH, CDR2 LQKENI. The CDR3 protein is CASSPPVNRGSTDTQYF. In DNA form, the CDR3 reads TGTGCCAGCTCACCACCGGTGAACCGCGGGAGCACAGATACGCAGTATTTT.

The rearrangement joins TRBV5-4 to TRBJ1-1, with D unclear. The CDR3 runs 12 residues. The ends were cut back, 4 bases at V and 6 bases at J, with 10 bases in the middle. Germline V gives CDR1 SGHNT, CDR2 YYREEE (reference sequence). The CDR3 bases are TGTGCCAGCAGCGCCCGAAGGGCTGAAGCTTTCTTT. Protein: CASSARRAEAFF.

This clone was detected a few times. CDR3 protein: CASSQGSGTSGTDTQYF. The CDR3 nucleotides are TGTGCCAGCAGCCAAGGGTCCGGGACTAGTGGCACAGATACGCAGTATTTT. J is TRBJ2-3 and V is TRBV4-2; TRBD2 matches 8 bases. This CDR3 is built from 17 residues. V dropped 1 base and J dropped 1; count of bases not matched to a gene: 7. CDR1 and CDR2 (germline): LGHNA, YNFKEQ.

This clone was observed a few times. The chain joins TRBV14 to TRBJ1-1; D not certain. The CDR3 extends over 13 amino acids. Germline-derived CDR1 and CDR2 are SGHDN and FVKESK. V lost 4 bases, J lost 0 bases, and 6 bases lay in between. The CDR3 region is CASSPDLNTEAFF. For the CDR3, the DNA is TGTGCCAGCAGCCCTGACTTGAACACTGAAGCTTTCTTT. Complete variable domain (other parts from reference TRBV14 and TRBJ1-1): EAGVTQFPSHSVIEKGQTVTLRCDPISGHDNLYWYRRVMGKEIKFLLHFVKESKQDESGMPNNRFLAERTGGTYSTLKVQPAELEDSGVYFCASSPDLNTEAFFGQGTRLTVV.

The chain couples TRBV18 to TRBJ2-5, with TRBD1 matching over 10 bases. CDR1 KGHSH and CDR2 LQKENI come from the germline V gene. The junction had 4 bases not matched to a gene; V was cut back by 5 bases and J by 1 base. This CDR3 is built from 15 residues. CDR3 nucleotide sequence: TGTGCCAGCTCAACCGGGACAGGGGCCCAAGAGACCCAGTACTTC. Its protein product is CASSTGTGAQETQYF.

The chain links TRBV6-5 to TRBJ1-4; possibly TRBD1 for D (5 bases). Deletions cut 6 bases from V and 8 bases from J, with 10 bases between. The germline V gene encodes CDR1 MNHEY and CDR2 SVGAGI. This CDR3 region has 12 residues. The CDR3 protein is CASSHRGEKLFF. The CDR3 DNA is TGTGCCAGCAGCCACCGGGGGGAAAAACTGTTTTTT.

The chain uses TRBV5-4 and TRBJ2-1; D is possibly TRBD2 (5 bases). This CDR3 comprises 13 residues. V was cut by 0 bases and J by 5 bases, with 6 bases left in between. Germline V gene lookup returns CDR1 SGHNT and CDR2 YYREEE (reference sequence). Here the CDR3 DNA reads TGTGCCAGCAGCTTGGCGAGGGACAATGAGCAGTTCTTC. Its translation is CASSLARDNEQFF. Drawing the rest from reference TRBV5-4 and TRBJ2-1, the complete variable domain is ETGVTQSPTHLIKTRGQQVTLRCSSQSGHNTVSWYQQALGQGPQFIFQYYREEENGRGNFPPRFSGLQFPNYSSELNVNALELDDSALYLCASSLARDNEQFFGPGTRLTVL.

This chain uses TRBV5-1 with TRBJ1-3, with 7 bases that match TRBD1. Trimming removed 4 bases from V and 2 bases from J; junction bases left unmatched: 3. Germline V gene sequence: CDR1 SGHRS, CDR2 YFSETQ. This CDR3 region has 14 residues. CDR3: CASSQDRAGNTIYF. CDR3 in DNA: TGCGCCAGCAGCCAAGACAGGGCTGGAAACACCATATATTTT.

V gene TRBV21-1 combines with J gene TRBJ2-2. TRBV21-1 is a known pseudogene. The CDR3 extends over 18 amino acids. CDR3 region: CASSGKGESGGGTGELFF. Here the CDR3 DNA reads TGTGCCAGCAGCGGGAAAGGGGAATCAGGTGGAGGAACCGGGGAGCTGTTTTTT.

The chain employs TRBV28 and TRBJ2-7; 9 bases fit TRBD2. Trimming at V came to 5 bases and at J to 0 bases, leaving 2 bases not matched to a gene. This CDR3 comprises 14 residues. The germline V gene encodes CDR1 MDHEN and CDR2 SYDVKM. The CDR3 DNA reads TGTGCCAGCAGTCCTAGCGGGGCCTCCTACGAGCAGTACTTC. Its protein is CASSPSGASYEQYF.

V is TRBV19 and J is TRBJ2-3; D may be TRBD2 (6 bases). The CDR3 has 15 residues. Germline V gene lookup returns CDR1 LNHDA and CDR2 SQIVND (reference sequence). The V end was cut by 6 bases, the J end by 0 bases, with 13 bases between. The CDR3 DNA is TGTGCCAGTAGAGGTGGGACTCCTAGCACAGATACGCAGTATTTT. This codes for CASRGGTPSTDTQYF.

This clone was counted at least ten times. This chain connects TRBV30 to TRBJ1-5, with 7 bases lining up with TRBD1. The CDR3 runs 13 residues. V lost 5 bases and J lost 0; bases outside the gene matches: 1. CDR1 is GTSNPN and CDR2 is SVGIG in the germline V gene (reference sequence). The CDR3 reads CAWGQDSNQPQHF. The CDR3 DNA is TGTGCCTGGGGACAGGATAGCAATCAGCCCCAGCATTTT.

The chain recombines TRBV30 with TRBJ2-1; D is undetermined. Trimming took 5 bases from V and 6 from J, leaving 11 bases between them. This CDR3 contains 12 residues. Germline V gene sequence: CDR1 GTSNPN, CDR2 SVGIG (reference sequence). The CDR3 bases are TGTGCCTGGGGATCGTCTTTCAATGAGCAGTTCTTC. The encoded protein is CAWGSSFNEQFF. Drawing the rest from reference TRBV30 and TRBJ2-1, the complete variable domain is SQTIHQWPATLVQPVGSPLSLECTVEGTSNPNLYWYRQAAGRGLQLLFYSVGIGQISSEVPQNLSASRPQDRQFILSSKKLLLSDSGFYLCAWGSSFNEQFFGPGTRLTVL.

A few counts support this clone. This rearrangement joins TRBV12-5 to TRBJ1-5, with D unresolved. CDR3 size: 18 residues. Trimming left V 2 bases short and J 0 bases short, with 17 bases between. The germline CDR1 and CDR2 sequences are LGHNT and FRNRAP. In DNA, the CDR3 is TGTGCTAGTGGTTTGAGTTACGGCCAAACCTATAGCAATCAGCCCCAGCATTTT. Amino acid sequence: CASGLSYGQTYSNQPQHF.

The chain carries TRBV28 and TRBJ2-4; 7 bases are shared with TRBD1. The germline CDR1 and CDR2 sequences are MDHEN and SYDVKM. The CDR3 runs 15 residues. The junction had 7 bases not matched to a gene; V was cut back by 2 bases and J by 6 bases. CDR3 amino acids: CASSLPQGLGNIQYF. The CDR3 DNA reads as TGTGCCAGCAGTTTACCACAGGGGTTGGGAAACATTCAGTACTTC.

This chain links TRBV4-3 with TRBJ1-1, with D hard to call. In germline, CDR1 is LGHNA, CDR2 YSLEER. The V end was cut by 4 bases, the J end by 0 bases, with 12 bases between. CDR3 length: 15 amino acids. CDR3 sequence reads: CASSPGEGMNTEAFF. CDR3 DNA: TGCGCCAGCAGCCCAGGAGAGGGCATGAACACTGAAGCTTTCTTT.

This sequence joins TRBV30 and TRBJ2-2, with 7 nucleotides matching TRBD2. V shed 2 bases, J shed 0 bases, and the junction held 6 bases outside the gene matches. In germline, CDR1 is GTSNPN, CDR2 SVGIG (reference sequence). The length of the CDR3 is 16 residues. CDR3 sequence reads: CAWSIWEGANTGELFF. For the CDR3, the DNA is TGTGCCTGGAGTATCTGGGAGGGTGCGAACACCGGGGAGCTGTTTTTT.

A few counts support this clone. The rearrangement links TRBV30 to TRBJ2-1, with a weak D call TRBD2 (5 bases). V lost 0 bases to trimming and J lost 11 bases, with 11 bases between them. Per the germline V gene, CDR1 is GTSNPN and CDR2 is SVGIG (reference sequence). The CDR3 is 12 amino acids. This CDR3 is CAWSVGADQQFF. CDR3 coding DNA: TGTGCCTGGAGTGTAGGAGCGGACCAGCAGTTCTTC.